This TCR beta chain is from a study of vaccination and CD4 T cells after COVID-19. About the study: Six male and four female convalescents took part, two of them Hispanic.

Cultured CD4+ T cell DNA was sequenced using the Oncomine TCR Beta short-read assay. TCRdb independently ran MiXCR on the PCR reads; one entry per CDR3 protein. Of some 10,000 distinct CDR3 sequences listed, 45% are singletons. Study-wide points: SARS-CoV-2-reactive clonotype medians increased from roughly 21 to 40, not significantly.

The treatment denotes: approximately nine-day PBMC culture with coronavirus spike peptide pools or control peptides (ViraFEST assay). The CDR3 consists of 15 residues. Germline V gives CDR1 DFQATT, CDR2 SNEGSKA (reference sequence). V gave up 6 bases and J gave up 1 base, with 17 bases separating them. This clonotype showed up just a few times. Its antigen is as yet unknown. The TCR sequence derives from a human donor who had recovered from COVID-19. The chain is built from TRBV20-1 and TRBJ2-3; D is ambiguous. Specimen: CD4+ T cells from blood, cultured in vitro. The CDR3 DNA reads TGCAGTGCCCCCATACCGCACAGCCGCACAGATACGCAGTATTTT. Translation gives CSAPIPHSRTDTQYF.